This is a list of T cell receptor beta chains from one sample in a study of cytomegalovirus exposure and HLA in healthy donors. Measured with immunoSEQ multiplex PCR; TCRdb has only the in-frame clones, and not every one. The sample holds more than 90,000 clones; less than 80% are singletons and the top ten take around 3.2%. Sequencing used PBMCs. These receptors were obtained from a woman aged 40 to 50 in good health and CMV-seronegative. Each CDR3 is given with its conserved first and last residue. Each record gives: V gene, clone size, D gene, J gene, CDR3 DNA, CDR3 protein. The D gene is left open where the match is weak. Size is omitted from some rows. Given values are once, few, many or a class for expanded clones.

TRBV14	.	TRBD2	TRBJ2-5	TGTGCCAGCAGCCCGGCACTAGCGGGAGCGGGAGAGACCCAGTACTTC	CASSPALAGAGETQYF
TRBV29-1	.	.	TRBJ2-1	TGCAGCGTTGAAGTGGGTACGGGAATCGATGAGCAGTTCTTC	CSVEVGTGIDEQFF
TRBV28	.	.	TRBJ2-1	TGTGCCAGTCCAGGGAGGGGGGGCAATGAGCAGTTCTTC	CASPGRGGNEQFF
TRBV6-1	once	TRBD1	TRBJ1-1	TGTGCCAGCAGTGAAAAGACAGGGGGCAGAGTACGTAACACTGAAGCTTTCTTT	CASSEKTGGRVRNTEAFF
TRBV14	.	TRBD2	TRBJ2-1	TGTGCCAGCAGCCGAATCACTAGCGGGAGCCGTGAGCAGTTCTTC	CASSRITSGSREQFF
TRBV28	.	.	TRBJ1-2	TGTGCCAGCAGTTTAGCGGTTAGGCTGGGCTACACCTTC	CASSLAVRLGYTF
TRBV5-1	.	.	TRBJ1-1	TGCGCCAGCAGCTTGAGGGGCGTGAACACTGAAGCCTTCTTT	CASSLRGVNTEAFF
TRBV6-4	.	.	TRBJ2-1	TGTGCCAGCAGTGACGGCCGAGGCCCCTACAATGAGCAGTTCTTC	CASSDGRGPYNEQFF
TRBV5-1	once	TRBD1	TRBJ2-3	TGCGCCAGCAGCGCGGGACAGGGAAGCACAGATACGCAGTATTTT	CASSAGQGSTDTQYF
TRBV27	.	.	TRBJ1-5	TGTGCCAGCAGTTTAGTATTTATGGACACCCTAAGCAATCAGCCCCAGCATTTT	CASSLVFMDTLSNQPQHF
TRBV28	.	.	TRBJ2-7	TGTGCCTCCAGCCCCGACAGAAACTACGAGCAGTACTTC	CASSPDRNYEQYF
TRBV5-1	.	TRBD1	TRBJ1-2	TGCGCCAGCAGCGGGACCCCCGGACAGGGGACGAACTATGGCTACACCTTC	CASSGTPGQGTNYGYTF
TRBV5-1	.	.	TRBJ2-7	TGCGCCAGCAGCCTTTCGACAGCGGGCGGGGACGAGCAGTACTTC	CASSLSTAGGDEQYF
TRBV10-3	few	TRBD1	TRBJ1-2	TGTGCCACCTTCATAGGACAGGGCAGTGATGGCTACACCTTC	CATFIGQGSDGYTF
TRBV28	.	.	TRBJ1-2	TGTGCCAGCCAGCCGGGGACTAACTATGGCTACACCTTC	CASQPGTNYGYTF
TRBV5-6	once	TRBD2	TRBJ2-7	TGTGCCAGCAGGGGTCGCCTAGCGGGAGCGGACGAGCAGTACTTC	CASRGRLAGADEQYF
TRBV29-1	.	TRBD1	TRBJ2-1	TGCAGCGTCCATGTCGGGGACAGGAACAATGAGCAGTTCTTC	CSVHVGDRNNEQFF
TRBV9	.	.	TRBJ1-6	TGTGCCAGCAGCCTGTCCGGGAGCTCCTATAATTCACCCCTCCACTTT	CASSLSGSSYNSPLHF
TRBV10-3	.	.	TRBJ2-1	TGTGCCATCAGTGACCGGGTAGCAAATGAGCAGTTCTTC	CAISDRVANEQFF
TRBV9	.	TRBD1	TRBJ2-7	TGTGCCAGCAGCGCCCGGACAGGAACCTCCGAGCAGTACTTC	CASSARTGTSEQYF
TRBV14	.	TRBD2	TRBJ2-3	TGTGCCAGCAGCGCACCATGGGCGGGAGGGCCAAGCACAGATACGCAGTATTTT	CASSAPWAGGPSTDTQYF
TRBV11-3	few	.	TRBJ2-5	TGTGCCAGCAGCTTAGGCCCGGGAGTACAAAAAGAGACCCAGTACTTC	CASSLGPGVQKETQYF
TRBV6-1	.	TRBD1	TRBJ2-7	TGTGCCAGCAGTGGGGACAGGGCCCGCAACGAGCAGTACTTC	CASSGDRARNEQYF
TRBV19	.	TRBD1	TRBJ1-6	TGTGCCAGTAGTATCGGTGGACAGGGTAATTCACCCCTCCACTTT	CASSIGGQGNSPLHF
TRBV4-1	.	.	TRBJ2-7	TGCGCCAGCAGCCAAGAATTTGGGCAGCCTCGTGTTTTCTACGAGCAGTACTTC	CASSQEFGQPRVFYEQYF
TRBV4-2	once	TRBD2	TRBJ2-4	TGTGCCAGCAGCCAAGAGCCCGGGTCCTCGAGCGGGACTCAGTACTTC	CASSQEPGSSSGTQYF
TRBV7-3	once	.	TRBJ2-1	TGTGCCAGCAGCTTAATGGGGGGACCGGGACTGGATTACAATGAGCAGTTCTTC	CASSLMGGPGLDYNEQFF
TRBV4-2	.	.	TRBJ2-1	TGTGCCAGCAGCCAAGCCGACCTAGCGCTTGAGCAGTTCTTC	CASSQADLALEQFF
TRBV30	.	.	TRBJ2-1	TGTGCCTGGAGTGTACCGAGGGGAGGCCGCTTCTTC	CAWSVPRGGRFF
TRBV28	.	.	TRBJ1-1	TGTGCCAGCAGTCCTCGAGGGACACCTCCTTTTAGACAAGCTTTCTTT	CASSPRGTPPFRQAFF
TRBV4-1	.	TRBD2	TRBJ2-7	TGCGCCAGCAGCTACAGAAGAAGCGGGACCTCCTACGAGCAGTACTTC	CASSYRRSGTSYEQYF
TRBV6-5	.	.	TRBJ1-2	TGTGCCAGCAGTTATTCCAGGGATCCGGGCTATGGCTACACCTTC	CASSYSRDPGYGYTF
TRBV4-1	once	.	TRBJ2-1	TGCGCCAGCAGCCAAGATAAGGGACTGCAGTTCTTC	CASSQDKGLQFF
TRBV9	.	TRBD2	TRBJ2-1	TGTGCCAGCAGCGTGGCGGGAGGGCCTGGAAATGAGCAGTTCTTC	CASSVAGGPGNEQFF
TRBV10-3	.	.	TRBJ1-2	TGTGCCATCAGTTCGGGGGGAGGGCACTATGGCTACACCTTC	CAISSGGGHYGYTF
TRBV27	.	.	TRBJ2-1	TGTGCCAGCAGCCCTAATAGCGGTCGTGAGTTCTTC	CASSPNSGREFF
TRBV28	.	TRBD1	TRBJ1-5	TGTGCCAGCAGTTTGCTGACAGGGGTAGGACAGCCCCAGCATTTT	CASSLLTGVGQPQHF
TRBV28	.	.	TRBJ1-2	TGTGCCAGCAGTTTAACGGACTATGGCTACACCTTC	CASSLTDYGYTF
TRBV18	.	TRBD1	TRBJ2-7	TGTGCCAGCTCACCACTCGTCTCAGGGGGCGGTGAGCAGTACTTC	CASSPLVSGGGEQYF
TRBV15	.	.	TRBJ1-5	TGTGCCACCAGCAGAGATTTTATAAGCGCCAACGATCAGCCCCAGCATTTT	CATSRDFISANDQPQHF
TRBV6-5	.	.	TRBJ1-3	TGTGCCAGCAGAACAGGGCGAAACACCATATATTTT	CASRTGRNTIYF
TRBV28	.	.	TRBJ1-2	TGTGCCAGTGGGGGGACTTCCTATGGCTACACCTTC	CASGGTSYGYTF
TRBV27	.	.	TRBJ1-4	TGTGCCAGCAGTTTACGTCGGCATCCGCCGGGAAAACTGTTTTTT	CASSLRRHPPGKLFF
TRBV19	.	TRBD1	TRBJ2-5	TGTGCCAGTAGTATAGCCTCCTCTACAGGGGGCAGGGAGACCCAGTACTTC	CASSIASSTGGRETQYF
TRBV6-6	.	.	TRBJ2-2	TGTGCCAGCAGTCCAGTGGGGGAGCTGTTTTTT	CASSPVGELFF
TRBV19	.	.	TRBJ2-5	TGTGCCAGTAGTATGGGGCTGCGTAGTCAGGAGACCCAGTACTTC	CASSMGLRSQETQYF
TRBV6-1	.	TRBD1	TRBJ1-6	TGTGCCAGCAGTGAAGCGACAGGGGACAGATCACCCCTCCACTTT	CASSEATGDRSPLHF
TRBV6-1	few	.	TRBJ2-2	TGTGCCAGCAGACCCGCGGTAGTCACCGGGGAGCTGTTTTTT	CASRPAVVTGELFF
TRBV18	.	.	TRBJ1-5	TGTGCCAGCTCACCTTCACCGGGAAGGCTCAATCAGCCCCAGCATTTT	CASSPSPGRLNQPQHF
TRBV30	.	TRBD1	TRBJ2-3	TGTGCCTGGAGTGTACGAGGGGGCTCAGATACGCAGTATTTT	CAWSVRGGSDTQYF
TRBV11-2	.	.	TRBJ2-2	TGTGCCAGCCAAACCGGGAGTAGGACCGGGGAGCTGTTTTTT	CASQTGSRTGELFF
TRBV9	.	TRBD2	TRBJ2-7	TGTGCCAGCAGCGTAGACCCCTTGCTAGCGGTAAAGGGCGAGCAGTACTTC	CASSVDPLLAVKGEQYF
TRBV7-7	.	.	TRBJ2-5	TGTGCCAGCAGCTCCGGTGGTGGAGGGGGCTTGGAGACCCAGTACTTC	CASSSGGGGGLETQYF
TRBV11-2	.	.	TRBJ1-2	TGTGCCAGCAGCCTGGGGGGGCCTTATGGCTACACCTTC	CASSLGGPYGYTF
TRBV4-3	few	.	TRBJ1-4	TGCGCCCCCGGTACAGTCCCCCGATTTAATGGTGAAAAACTGTTTTTT	CAPGTVPRFNGEKLFF
TRBV5-4	.	.	TRBJ1-2	TGTGCCAGCAGCTTGGGGGGTGGGGGGAGGAATGGCTACACCTTC	CASSLGGGGRNGYTF
TRBV19	.	TRBD1	TRBJ1-5	TGTGCCAGTAGGGTCGCCGGGACAGTGCTCAATCAGCCCCAGCATTTT	CASRVAGTVLNQPQHF
TRBV28	.	.	TRBJ1-1	TGTGCCAGCAGTTTTTATTTTCGCGGGGGCACTGAAGCTTTCTTT	CASSFYFRGGTEAFF
TRBV28	.	TRBD2	TRBJ2-7	TGTGCCAGCACTCCAGGCGGGAGTCCCCACGAGCAGTACTTC	CASTPGGSPHEQYF
TRBV28	.	.	TRBJ1-5	TGTGCCAGCAGTGCTCCAGGACTGAGCAATCAGCCCCAGCATTTT	CASSAPGLSNQPQHF